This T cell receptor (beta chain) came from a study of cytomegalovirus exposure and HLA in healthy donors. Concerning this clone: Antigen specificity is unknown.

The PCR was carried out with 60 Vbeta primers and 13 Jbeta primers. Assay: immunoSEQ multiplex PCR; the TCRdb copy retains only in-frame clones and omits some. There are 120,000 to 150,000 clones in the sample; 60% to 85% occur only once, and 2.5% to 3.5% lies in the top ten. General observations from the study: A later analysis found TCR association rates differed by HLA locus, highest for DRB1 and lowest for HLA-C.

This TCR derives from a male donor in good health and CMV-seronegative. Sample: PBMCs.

The CDR3 bases are TGTGCCAGCAGCAAGTCGACTAGCGGGAGACCACGAGCCTACGAGCAGTACTTC. The encoded protein is CASSKSTSGRPRAYEQYF. J is TRBJ2-7 and V is TRBV21-1; TRBD2 is the table's D call, not checked against the DNA. TRBV21-1 is a documented pseudogene. This CDR3 is 18 amino acids long.